The source of this TCR beta chain is a study of cytomegalovirus exposure and HLA in healthy donors. It was with 60 Vbeta and 13 Jbeta primers that the PCR ran. The method was immunoSEQ multiplex PCR; TCRdb's version includes in-frame clones alone and lacks a portion of them. The sample includes tens of thousands of clones, around 80% of them seen just once. The sequence was collected from a male donor in good health and CMV-seropositive. The sequencing input was PBMCs.

Here the CDR3 DNA reads TGTGCCAGCTCACCGGGACAGGGGGTGGAGCAGTACTTC. Protein: CASSPGQGVEQYF. V is TRBV18 and J is TRBJ2-7; 11 bases agree with TRBD1. This CDR3 contains 13 residues. Germline V gene sequence: CDR1 KGHSH, CDR2 LQKENI. With V trimmed by 3 bases and J by 7 bases, 2 bases remained unmatched. The entire variable domain, with the rest obtained from reference TRBV18 and TRBJ2-7, is as follows: NAGVMQNPRHLVRRRGQEARLRCSPMKGHSHVYWYRQLPEEGLKFMVYLQKENIIDESGMPKERFSAEFPKEGPSILRIQQVVRGDSAAYFCASSPGQGVEQYFGPGTRLTVT.